This T cell receptor beta chain was recovered during a study of spatial heterogeneity in lung cancer. This clonotype has a count of ten or more. Every molecule of TCR cDNA had its own unique molecular identifier. TCRdb ran MiXCR on the 5' RACE reads and lists one entry per CDR3 protein. The sample has roughly 120,000 distinct CDR3 sequences, 10% to 13% seen once. Time point specified: blood at routine non-recurrence follow-up after resection. Sequencing covered unsorted whole RNA taken from tumor, nontumor lung or frozen PBMC. CDR3 length equals 13 residues. CDR1 and CDR2 from the germline V gene are SGHVS and FQNEAQ. V lost 4 bases, J lost 4 bases, and 8 bases lay in between.

The chain is built from TRBV7-8 and TRBJ2-1, with D unclear. Here the sequenced sample was PBMCs, taken at follow-up. This sequence was found in a female donor with early-stage non-small cell lung cancer. In DNA form, the CDR3 reads TGTGCCAGCAGCTCGCGGATTTACAATGAGCAGTTCTTC. Protein sequence: CASSSRIYNEQFF.